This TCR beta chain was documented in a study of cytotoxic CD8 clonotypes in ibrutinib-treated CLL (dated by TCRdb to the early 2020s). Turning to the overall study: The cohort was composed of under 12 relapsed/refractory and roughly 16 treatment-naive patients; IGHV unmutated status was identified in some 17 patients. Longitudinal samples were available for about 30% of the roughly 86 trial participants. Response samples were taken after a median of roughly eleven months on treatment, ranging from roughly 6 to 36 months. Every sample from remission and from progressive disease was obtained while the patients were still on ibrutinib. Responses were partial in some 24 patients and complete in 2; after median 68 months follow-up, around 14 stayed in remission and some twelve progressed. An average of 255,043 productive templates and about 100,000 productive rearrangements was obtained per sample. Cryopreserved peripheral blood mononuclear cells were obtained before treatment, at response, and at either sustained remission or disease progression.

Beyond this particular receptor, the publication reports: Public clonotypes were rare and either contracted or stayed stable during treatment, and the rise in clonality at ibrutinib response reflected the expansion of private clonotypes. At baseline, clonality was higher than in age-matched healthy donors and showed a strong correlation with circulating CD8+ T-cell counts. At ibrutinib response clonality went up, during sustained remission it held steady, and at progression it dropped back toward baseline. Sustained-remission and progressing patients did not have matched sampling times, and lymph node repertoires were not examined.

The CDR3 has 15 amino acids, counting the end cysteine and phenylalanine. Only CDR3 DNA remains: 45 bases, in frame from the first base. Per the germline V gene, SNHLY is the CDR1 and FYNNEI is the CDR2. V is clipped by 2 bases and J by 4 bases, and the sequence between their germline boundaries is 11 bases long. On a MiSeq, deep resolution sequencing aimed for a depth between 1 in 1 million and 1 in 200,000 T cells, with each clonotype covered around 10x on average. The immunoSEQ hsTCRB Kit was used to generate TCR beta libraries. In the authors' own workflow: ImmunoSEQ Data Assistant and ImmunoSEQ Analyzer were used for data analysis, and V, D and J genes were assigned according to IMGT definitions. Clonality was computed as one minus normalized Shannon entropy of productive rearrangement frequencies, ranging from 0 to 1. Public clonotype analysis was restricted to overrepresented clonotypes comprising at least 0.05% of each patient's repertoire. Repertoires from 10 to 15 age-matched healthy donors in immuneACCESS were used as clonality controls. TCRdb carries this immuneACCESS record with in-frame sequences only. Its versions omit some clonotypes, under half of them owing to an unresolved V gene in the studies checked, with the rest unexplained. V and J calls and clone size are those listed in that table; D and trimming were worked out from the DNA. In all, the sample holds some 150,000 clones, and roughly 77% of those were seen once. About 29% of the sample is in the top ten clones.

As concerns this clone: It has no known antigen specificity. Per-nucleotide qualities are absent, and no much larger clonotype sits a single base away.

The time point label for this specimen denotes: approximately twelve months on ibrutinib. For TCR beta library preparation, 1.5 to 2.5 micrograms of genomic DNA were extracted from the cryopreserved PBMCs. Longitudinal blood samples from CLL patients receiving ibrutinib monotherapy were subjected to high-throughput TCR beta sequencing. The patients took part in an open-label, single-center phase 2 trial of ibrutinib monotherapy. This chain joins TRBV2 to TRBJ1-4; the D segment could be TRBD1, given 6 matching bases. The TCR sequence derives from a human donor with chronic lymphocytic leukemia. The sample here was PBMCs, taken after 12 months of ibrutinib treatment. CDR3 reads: CASSERTVFNEKLFF. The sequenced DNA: TGTGCCAGCAGTGAAAGGACAGTGTTTAATGAAAAACTGTTTTTT.